These 7 T cell receptor beta chains came from one sample sequenced in a study of control samples from healthy donors and cancer patients (dated by TCRdb to the early 2020s). The library came from the immunoSEQ multiplex PCR assay. In TCRdb, the immuneACCESS table is reduced to in-frame sequences with V and J assigned. These tables do not hold every clone; where another copy was compared, an unresolved V gene accounts for under half, and the others remain unexplained. This sample has around 100,000 clones in its table, and 85% to 90% of those were observed once. The biggest ten clones account for 11% to 15% of the sample. Sequencing was done on a sample of blood. These receptors were taken from a man between 25 and 39 years old in good health.

The rearrangement uses TRBV4-3 and TRBJ2-2, with TRBD2 matching over 8 bases. From germline, CDR1 is LGHNA and CDR2 YSLEER. V lost 0 bases, J lost 7 bases, and 4 bases stayed unmatched. The CDR3 length is 15 residues. The chain's CDR3 is CASSQDAREGGELFF. In nucleotides, the CDR3 is TGCGCCAGCAGCCAAGACGCCCGGGAGGGCGGGGAGCTGTTTTTT.

J is TRBJ1-1 and V is TRBV30; D unclear. CDR3 length equals 10 residues. V gave up 7 bases and J gave up 11 bases, with 14 bases separating them. Germline CDR1 is GTSNPN and CDR2 is SVGIG (reference sequence). The CDR3 sequence: CASVGDRAFF. Written as DNA, the CDR3 is TGTGCCTCGGTCGGGGATCGGGCTTTCTTT.

CDR3 region: CASSGLSTANYGYTF. The CDR3 DNA is TGTGCCAGCAGCGGTTTATCGACAGCTAACTATGGCTACACCTTC. This chain uses TRBV9 with TRBJ1-2; possible D gene TRBD1, 5 bases. Trimming took off 3 bases at V and 0 bases at J, with 12 bases between the two ends. The CDR3 covers 15 residues. Germline V lookup: CDR1 SGDLS, CDR2 YYNGEE.

The chain couples TRBV18 to TRBJ2-1; D unclear. CDR1 and CDR2 from the germline V gene are KGHSH and LQKENI. The CDR3 loop spans 13 amino acids. V was shortened by 0 bases and J by 5 bases, with 5 bases between the two germline ends. Here the CDR3 DNA reads TGTGCCAGCTCACCACCGGATAACAATGAGCAGTTCTTC. Its protein is CASSPPDNNEQFF. Drawing the rest from reference TRBV18 and TRBJ2-1, the complete variable domain is NAGVMQNPRHLVRRRGQEARLRCSPMKGHSHVYWYRQLPEEGLKFMVYLQKENIIDESGMPKERFSAEFPKEGPSILRIQQVVRGDSAAYFCASSPPDNNEQFFGPGTRLTVL.

The chain employs TRBV5-5 and TRBJ1-1, with TRBD1 matching over 7 bases. CDR1 SGHKS and CDR2 YYEKEE come from the germline V gene (reference sequence). J gave up 6 bases and V 2 bases, and 7 bases lay outside the gene matches. The CDR3 is 14 amino acids. The CDR3: CASSFQGDSAEAFF. CDR3 coding DNA: TGTGCCAGCAGCTTTCAGGGGGATAGCGCTGAAGCTTTCTTT.

The chain joins TRBV19 to TRBJ2-7, with D maybe TRBD2 (6 bases). The V and J ends lost 8 bases and 4 bases respectively, with 21 bases between them. The CDR3 covers 15 residues. Germline CDR1 is LNHDA and CDR2 is SQIVND (reference sequence). The CDR3 here is CASRRRAVNAYEQYF. The CDR3 region has the DNA TGTGCCAGTCGAAGGAGGGCCGTTAATGCTTACGAGCAGTACTTC.

The rearrangement joins TRBV9 to TRBJ1-2; D not certain. In germline, CDR1 is SGDLS, CDR2 YYNGEE. The CDR3 extends over 15 amino acids. Trimming removed 4 bases from V and 4 bases from J, with 17 bases in between. The CDR3 spells CASSPETRLGYGYTF. For the CDR3, the DNA is TGTGCCAGCAGCCCAGAGACCCGGCTAGGCTATGGCTACACCTTC.